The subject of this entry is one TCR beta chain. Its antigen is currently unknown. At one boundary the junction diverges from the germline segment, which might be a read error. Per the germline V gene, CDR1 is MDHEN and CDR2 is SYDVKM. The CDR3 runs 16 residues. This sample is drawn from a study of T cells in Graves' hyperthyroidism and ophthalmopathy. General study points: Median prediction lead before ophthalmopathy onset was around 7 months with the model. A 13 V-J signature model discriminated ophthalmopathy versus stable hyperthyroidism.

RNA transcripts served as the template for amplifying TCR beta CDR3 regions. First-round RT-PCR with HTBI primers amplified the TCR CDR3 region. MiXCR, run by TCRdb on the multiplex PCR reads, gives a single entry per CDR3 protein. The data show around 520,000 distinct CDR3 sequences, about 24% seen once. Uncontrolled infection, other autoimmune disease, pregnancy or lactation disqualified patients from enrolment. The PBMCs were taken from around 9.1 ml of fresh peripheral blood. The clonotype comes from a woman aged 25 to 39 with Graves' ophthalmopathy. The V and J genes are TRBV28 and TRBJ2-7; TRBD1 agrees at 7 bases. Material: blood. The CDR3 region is CASSSGQTNPDYEQYF. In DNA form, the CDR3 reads TGTGCCAGCAGCTCGGGACAGACCAACCCCGACTACGAACAGTACTTC.